This T cell receptor beta chain was profiled in a study of blood T cell repertoires in COVID-19 (dated by TCRdb to about 2020). Broadly, across the study: Samples from collaborators originated in the United States, Italy and Spain and spanned both the acute and convalescent phases of COVID-19. The samples were drawn from two sources: the first 160 participants of the ongoing ImmuneRACE study, and 1,200 or so subjects contributed by 6 global collaborators. Where HLA class I and class II types were available, the types were taken from metadata supplied by the sample provider, not from assay-based typing. The repertoires were made available in a free public database intended to serve as a resource for research on the immune response to SARS-CoV-2. The sample metadata nearly always contained a de-identified subject ID, COVID-19 status, age in years and sex. Subjects who had been exposed to COVID-19, were actively infected with it, or had recovered from it provided the deeply sampled blood TCRbeta repertoires that made up the dataset. The prospective study material was composed of cDNA or gDNA derived from T cells, B-cell-depleted T cells, or PBMCs. The paper's findings and limits, for the study overall: How much clinical and demographic metadata was included differed by source and by participant, and the metadata was provided uncurated.

TCRbeta CDR3 regions were amplified from genomic DNA by means of the immunoSEQ Assay, a bias-controlled multiplex PCR. The original pipeline was this. Within the assay, amplification of reference gene primers was used to estimate how many nucleated cells each sample contained. To quantify the absolute abundance of each unique TCRbeta CDR3 rearrangement, sequence reads were collapsed and filtered. Productive Simpson clonality was computed per sample as the square root of Simpson's diversity index over productive rearrangements. TCRdb provides this immuneACCESS table in a form limited to in-frame rearrangements. Some clones are lacking; in checked studies, under half of them reflect an unresolved V gene, and why the rest are absent is not known. The DNA gave D and trimming, while V, J and clone size come from that table. In this sample the table shows about 56,000 clones, 89% of which occur a single time. The ten biggest clones cover around 45% of the sample.

About this clone: Its antigen is unknown. Base qualities are not recorded, but no much larger clone differs from it by a single base.

At one collaborating source in Seattle, patients were enrolled during active infection and were followed longitudinally through the course of disease. Collaborating institutions collected whole blood in K2EDTA tubes following their own protocols. For TCRbeta analysis, collaborators shipped samples in one of three forms: frozen whole blood, isolated PBMCs, or DNA extracted from either of those sample types. According to the germline V gene, CDR1 reads MNHEY and CDR2 reads SVGAGI. V sheds 7 bases and J sheds 1 base, leaving 13 bases between their ends. The CDR3 spans 14 residues, from the cysteine through the phenylalanine. The retained sequence is limited to the CDR3, 42 bases, with the frame set at the first base.

The sample was peripheral blood. The sequence came from a woman in her fifties or sixties with COVID-19, enrolled during active disease. Here the chain combines TRBV6-5 and TRBJ1-2; the D region possibly corresponds to TRBD1 (6 bases align). The CDR3 reads CASTGKGGNYGYTF. The sequence in DNA is TGTGCCAGCACCGGTAAAGGGGGTAACTATGGCTACACCTTC.